This T cell receptor (beta chain) was sequenced in a study of cytomegalovirus exposure and HLA in healthy donors. The PCR employed 60 Vbeta primers together with 13 Jbeta primers. Some clones are missing from TCRdb's copy, which holds only in-frame ones; the method was immunoSEQ multiplex PCR. The sample has more than 80,000 clones, 55% to 65% seen once. CDR3 length: 13 residues. Germline loops: CDR1 LNHDA, CDR2 SQIVND (reference sequence). V shed 8 bases and J 4 bases; nucleotides not matched to a gene: 5. This clone has only a few counts. Its antigen is unidentified. Whole-study findings and limits: Researchers reported in a later analysis that common viral pathogens appeared linked to several top clusters.

The V call is TRBV19, the J call TRBJ1-5, with 7 bases aligning to TRBD1. Input material: PBMCs. The TCR was taken from a woman aged 35 to 49 in good health and CMV-seropositive. In nucleotides, the CDR3 is TGTGCCAGTGGCAGGGGGACGAATCAGCCCCAGCATTTT. Amino acids: CASGRGTNQPQHF.